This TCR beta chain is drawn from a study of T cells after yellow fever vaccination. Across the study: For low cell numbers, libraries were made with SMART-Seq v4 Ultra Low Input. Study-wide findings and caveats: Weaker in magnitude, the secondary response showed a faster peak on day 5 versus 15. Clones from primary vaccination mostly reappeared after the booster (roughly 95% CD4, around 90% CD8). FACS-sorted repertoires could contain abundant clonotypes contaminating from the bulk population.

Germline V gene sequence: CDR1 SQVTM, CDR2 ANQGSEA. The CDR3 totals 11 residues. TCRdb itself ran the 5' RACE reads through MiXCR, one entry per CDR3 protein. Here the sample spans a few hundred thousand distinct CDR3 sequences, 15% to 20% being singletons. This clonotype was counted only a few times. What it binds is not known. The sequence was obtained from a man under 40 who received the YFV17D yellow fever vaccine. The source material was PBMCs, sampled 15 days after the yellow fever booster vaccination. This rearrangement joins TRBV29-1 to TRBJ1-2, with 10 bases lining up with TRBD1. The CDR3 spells CSGDRGGGYTF. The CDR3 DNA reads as TGCAGTGGGGACAGGGGTGGAGGCTACACCTTC.